One and the same sample provided the 10 T cell receptor beta chains below, sequenced in a study of OX40 agonist ivuxolimab in advanced cancers. The library was obtained by the immunoSEQ multiplex PCR assay. TCRdb holds this immuneACCESS table with in-frame rearrangements only. Some clones are missing; in checked studies, unresolved V genes explain under half, and the rest has no known cause. The sample table holds fewer than 65,000 clones, of which under 90% were seen once. The ten largest clones capture around 4.8% of the sample. Sequences were derived from CD4+ or CD8+ T cells sorted from blood, sampled in a trial of the OX40 agonist ivuxolimab. These receptors were collected from an adult with an advanced solid tumor such as melanoma, head and neck, liver or kidney cancer.

V and J are TRBV5-1 and TRBJ2-7; 7 bases fit TRBD1. The ends lost 1 base at V and 1 base at J; junction bases unmatched: 2. The CDR3 is 14 amino acids. CDR1 SGHRS and CDR2 YFSETQ come from the germline V gene. In DNA form, the CDR3 reads TGCGCCAGCAGCTTGAAGGGGGCGTCCTACGAGCAGTACTTC. The encoded protein is CASSLKGASYEQYF.

This clone was counted a single time. The genes are TRBV10-3 and TRBJ2-1; 8 bases line up with TRBD2. The trim removed 2 bases at V and 7 bases at J, leaving 10 bases unmatched. CDR3 length: 16 amino acids. Germline V gives CDR1 ENHRY, CDR2 SYGVKD. The CDR3 here is CAISEDSGRGGNEQFF. CDR3 in DNA: TGTGCCATCAGTGAGGATTCCGGGAGGGGGGGGAATGAGCAGTTCTTC.

This chain uses TRBV5-1 with TRBJ1-5; 8 nucleotides match TRBD1. The CDR3 extends over 15 amino acids. Germline lookup yields CDR1 SGHRS and CDR2 YFSETQ. Trimming cost V 4 bases and J 0 bases; bases outside gene matches: 3. The chain's CDR3 is CASSMTGDSNQPQHF. CDR3 DNA: TGCGCCAGCAGCATGACAGGGGATAGCAATCAGCCCCAGCATTTT. Drawing the rest from reference TRBV5-1 and TRBJ1-5, the complete variable domain is KAGVTQTPRYLIKTRGQQVTLSCSPISGHRSVSWYQQTPGQGLQFLFEYFSETQRNKGNFPGRFSGRQFSNSRSEMNVSTLELGDSALYLCASSMTGDSNQPQHFGDGTRLSIL.

The chain uses TRBV2 and TRBJ2-3, with TRBD2 matching over 8 bases. CDR1 and CDR2 (germline): SNHLY, FYNNEI. The CDR3 totals 14 residues. Trimming removed 4 bases from V and 4 bases from J; junction bases left unmatched: 4. The CDR3 bases are TGTGCCAGCAGTGTCGGCGGGGGGTCAGATACGCAGTATTTT. It translates to CASSVGGGSDTQYF. The variable domain in full, with the rest retrieved from reference TRBV2 and TRBJ2-3, is EPEVTQTPSHQVTQMGQEVILRCVPISNHLYFYWYRQILGQKVEFLVSFYNNEISEKSEIFDDQFSVERPDGSNFTLKIRSTKLEDSAMYFCASSVGGGSDTQYFGPGTRLTVL.

The gene calls are TRBV10-2 and TRBJ2-7; D is ambiguous. The CDR3 contains 11 residues. Germline V gene data show CDR1 as WSHSY and CDR2 as SAAADI. V was clipped by 2 bases and J by 4 bases, with 3 bases between them. The CDR3 nucleotides read TGCGCCAGCAGTGAGGTGTACGAGCAGTACTTC. It yields the protein CASSEVYEQYF.

The CDR3 DNA reads TGCGCCAGCAGCCTTCACGCGCGCAATGAGCAGTTCTTC. Encoded protein: CASSLHARNEQFF. The genes are TRBV5-1 and TRBJ2-1; D gene ambiguous. V was trimmed by 4 bases and J by 6 bases, leaving 11 bases between them. The CDR3 totals 13 residues. CDR1 and CDR2 from the germline V gene are SGHRS and YFSETQ. The full variable domain, with the rest looked up from reference TRBV5-1 and TRBJ2-1, is KAGVTQTPRYLIKTRGQQVTLSCSPISGHRSVSWYQQTPGQGLQFLFEYFSETQRNKGNFPGRFSGRQFSNSRSEMNVSTLELGDSALYLCASSLHARNEQFFGPGTRLTVL.

J is TRBJ1-2 and V is TRBV7-9; TRBD1 matches at 11 bases. Germline CDR1 SEHNR, CDR2 FQNEAQ (reference sequence). V lost 2 bases to trimming and J lost 5 bases; unmatched junction nucleotides: 13. The CDR3 runs to 18 residues. The CDR3 coding sequence is TGTGCCAGCAGCTTATTTAACCTGGGACAGGGGGAAGTTTATGGCTACACCTTC. It yields the protein CASSLFNLGQGEVYGYTF. The variable domain in full, completed from reference TRBV7-9 and TRBJ1-2, reads DTGVSQNPRHKITKRGQNVTFRCDPISEHNRLYWYRQTLGQGPEFLTYFQNEAQLEKSRLLSDRFSAERPKGSFSTLEIQRTEQGDSAMYLCASSLFNLGQGEVYGYTFGSGTRLTVV.

The CDR3 loop is CASSILQGADTQYF. CDR3 sequence (DNA): TGTGCCAGTAGTATCCTGCAGGGAGCAGATACGCAGTATTTT. The chain combines TRBV19 with TRBJ2-3; D may correspond to TRBD1 or TRBD2 (5 bases each). V was clipped by 3 bases and J by 4 bases, with 11 bases between them. There are 14 residues in the CDR3. CDR1 and CDR2 (germline): LNHDA, SQIVND (reference sequence).

This chain links TRBV7-2 with TRBJ2-2, with a tentative D call TRBD1 (6 bases). This CDR3 spans 17 amino acids. Trimming left V 0 bases short and J 1 base short, with 12 bases between. CDR1 is SGHTA, CDR2 FQGNSA, per germline. This chain's CDR3 is CASSLALDSLNTGELFF. In nucleotides, the CDR3 is TGTGCCAGCAGCTTAGCGCTGGACAGCTTGAACACCGGGGAGCTGTTTTTT.

This chain links TRBV4-1 with TRBJ2-1, with 11 bases aligning to TRBD2. The CDR3 length is 18 residues. The germline gives CDR1 MGHRA, CDR2 YSYEKL. The junction had 8 bases not matched to a gene; V was cut back by 4 bases and J by 0 bases. CDR3 DNA sequence: TGCGCCAGCAGCCGTCTAGCGGGAGGACCGAGCTCCTACAATGAGCAGTTCTTC. Translation: CASSRLAGGPSSYNEQFF.